This passage covers 11 T cell receptor beta chains from one sample sequenced in a study of response to subunit inactivated influenza vaccine. TCRdb reprocessed the RT-PCR reads with MiXCR, giving one entry per CDR3 protein. The sample includes about 520,000 distinct CDR3 sequences, 25% of them seen just once. Sample: CD4+ T cells sorted from PBMCs, taken more than 4 days after vaccination. Receptors were obtained from a man between 50 and 59 years old who received an inactivated influenza vaccine.

This clonotype was seen a handful of times. The J gene is TRBJ1-2, the V gene TRBV6-1, with D perhaps matching TRBD1 (5 bases). This CDR3 has 13 residues. Trimming pared 6 bases from V and 4 bases from J, leaving 12 bases between. Germline values: CDR1 MNHNS, CDR2 SASEGT. Written as DNA, the CDR3 is TGTGCCAGCAGCACCACAGGCCGCTATGGCTACACCTTC. It translates to CASSTTGRYGYTF.

This chain uses TRBV11-2 with TRBJ2-6; TRBD1 aligns across 7 bases. In germline, CDR1 is SGHAT, CDR2 FQNNGV. The CDR3 length is 19 residues. Trimming at V came to 5 bases and at J to 2 bases, leaving 15 bases not matched to a gene. The CDR3 sequence: CASSPIKMTGLTGANVLTF. The DNA for the CDR3 is TGTGCCAGCAGCCCGATTAAGATGACAGGGCTGACTGGGGCCAACGTCCTGACTTTC.

The rearrangement joins TRBV6-2 or TRBV6-3 to TRBJ2-1, with 10 bases that match TRBD2. Per the germline V gene, CDR1 is MNHEY and CDR2 is SVGEGT. The CDR3 spans 16 residues. Trimming removed 2 bases from V and 4 bases from J; junction bases left unmatched: 5. The CDR3 coding sequence is TGTGCCAGCAGTTACCTTAGCGGGGGGCTATACAATGAGCAGTTCTTC. Its protein is CASSYLSGGLYNEQFF.

The rearrangement uses TRBV5-1 and TRBJ2-7; weak D call: TRBD1 (6 bases). There are 13 residues in the CDR3. V dropped 2 bases and J dropped 1 base, with 7 bases sitting between them. Germline assignment: CDR1 SGHRS and CDR2 YFSETQ. The CDR3 sequence: CASSFGTSYEQYF. Written as DNA, the CDR3 is TGCGCCAGCAGCTTTGGGACATCCTACGAGCAGTACTTC.

The sample holds one count of this clonotype. This chain links TRBV6-1 with TRBJ1-1; no firm D call. The CDR3 is 15 amino acids. CDR1 MNHNS and CDR2 SASEGT come from the germline V gene. Trimming pared 5 bases from V and 2 bases from J, leaving 15 bases between. CDR3 sequence reads: CASSPPSDLNTEAFF. The CDR3 nucleotides read TGTGCCAGCAGTCCACCCAGCGATCTCAACACTGAAGCTTTCTTT.

This clonotype was observed a few times. The rearrangement uses TRBV12-3 or TRBV12-4 and TRBJ2-5; D unclear. The CDR3 is 14 amino acids. V was pared by 6 bases and J by 3 bases, with 14 bases between. Here the CDR3 reads CASSLGPVKETQYF. CDR3 nucleotide sequence: TGTGCCAGCAGCCTTGGACCGGTTAAAGAGACCCAGTACTTC.

This clonotype was observed a few times. The V call is TRBV7-9, the J call TRBJ2-2, with D perhaps TRBD2 (6 bases). The CDR3 runs 13 residues. Between the trimmed V and J ends, which lost 2 bases and 6 bases, there was a span of 7 bases. Germline-derived CDR1 and CDR2 are SEHNR and FQNEAQ (reference sequence). The CDR3 DNA is TGTGCCAGCAGCTTATGGGGGGCCGGGGAGCTGTTTTTT. Translating it yields CASSLWGAGELFF.

This rearrangement joins TRBV10-3 to TRBJ1-6; 10 bases are shared with TRBD1. CDR1 is ENHRY and CDR2 is SYGVKD in the germline V gene. The ends lost 5 bases at V and 7 bases at J; junction bases unmatched: 8. The CDR3 totals 16 residues. CDR3 amino acids: CAISSGTGVGNSPLHF. CDR3 nucleotide sequence: TGTGCCATCAGTTCCGGGACAGGGGTCGGAAATTCACCCCTCCACTTT.

The CDR3 reads CASSEDFRLYGSHYEQYF. The CDR3 DNA reads TGTGCCAGCAGTGAAGATTTTAGACTTTATGGCAGCCACTACGAGCAGTACTTC. The gene calls are TRBV6-1 and TRBJ2-7; D remains ambiguous. V gave up 1 base and J gave up 3 bases, with 22 bases separating them. The germline V gene has CDR1 MNHNS and CDR2 SASEGT. The CDR3 is 18 residues long.

This clonotype was detected only a few times. The genes are TRBV20-1 and TRBJ1-5; weak D call: TRBD1 (5 bases). CDR3 length equals 14 residues. V was trimmed by 3 bases and J by 2 bases, leaving 11 bases between them. In germline, CDR1 is DFQATT, CDR2 SNEGSKA (reference sequence). The CDR3 nucleotides read TGCAGTGCTAGCAAGGCGGGGGGCAATCAGCCCCAGCATTTT. Amino acid sequence: CSASKAGGNQPQHF.

This clonotype was seen a handful of times. This rearrangement joins TRBV11-1 to TRBJ2-3; 8 bases agree with TRBD2. The CDR3 has 14 amino acids. The germline V gene has CDR1 SGHAT and CDR2 FQDESV (reference sequence). Unmatched junction bases numbered 6, after V lost 4 bases and J lost 6 bases. As DNA, the CDR3 is TGTGCCAGCAGCTCAGGAGCGGGGGCGGATACGCAGTATTTT. Its translation: CASSSGAGADTQYF.